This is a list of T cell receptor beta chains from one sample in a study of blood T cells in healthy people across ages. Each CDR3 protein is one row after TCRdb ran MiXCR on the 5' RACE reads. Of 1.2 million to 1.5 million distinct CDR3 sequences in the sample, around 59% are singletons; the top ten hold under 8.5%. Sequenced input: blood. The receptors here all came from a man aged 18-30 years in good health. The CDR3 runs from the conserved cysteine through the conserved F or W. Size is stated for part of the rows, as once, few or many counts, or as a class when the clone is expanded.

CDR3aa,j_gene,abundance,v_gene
CASSHPVQGLRQDNEQFF,TRBJ2-1,.,TRBV4-1
CASSKDSDRESKNIQYF,TRBJ2-4,.,TRBV21-1
CASSLGLALSYNEQFF,TRBJ2-1,.,TRBV5-1
CSAKGTGSNYGYTF,TRBJ1-2,few,TRBV29-1
CASSQGGHQPQHF,TRBJ1-5,.,TRBV12-3/TRBV12-4
CASSPYGKETQYF,TRBJ2-5,.,TRBV27
CSALRDEQFF,TRBJ2-1,.,TRBV20-1
CATSDSRQEAFRETQYF,.,.,TRBV24-1
CASRRGVNTQYF,TRBJ2-3,.,TRBV12-3/TRBV12-4
CASSLSWANEQYF,TRBJ2-7,.,TRBV27
CASSPTTFGFADTQYF,TRBJ2-3,few,TRBV27
CASSSGRAPGNIQYF,TRBJ2-4,few,TRBV7-9
CASSLVDSPHSGEQYF,TRBJ2-7,.,TRBV7-8
CASSQTVLPEQYF,TRBJ2-7,few,TRBV4-1
CASSVDDYSYEQYF,TRBJ2-7,.,TRBV9
CASSQRLRDTGANVLTF,TRBJ2-6,few,TRBV4-2
CASSQGPVSGELFF,TRBJ2-2,.,TRBV3-1
CASSLEGFHNEQFF,TRBJ2-1,.,TRBV27
CSAHDPGSSYEQYF,TRBJ2-7,.,TRBV20-1
CASSQDWRGGLETQYF,TRBJ2-5,.,TRBV4-3
CASSTPGGQPQHF,TRBJ1-5,.,TRBV4-2
CSSRGALNEQFF,TRBJ2-1,.,TRBV20-1
CNARDFADSNQPQHF,TRBJ1-5,.,TRBV20-1
CSARGDQFYNEQFF,TRBJ2-1,once,TRBV20-1
CASSSTHLGLFNEQYF,TRBJ2-5,.,TRBV7-9
CASSLGLLQPDTQYF,TRBJ2-3,once,TRBV5-8
CASSLQQNEKLFF,TRBJ1-4,.,TRBV2
CAVRATNYGYTF,TRBJ1-2,.,TRBV10-3
CASSLRGGDYNEQFF,TRBJ2-1,.,TRBV27
CASSTTPGLAGGADAQYF,TRBJ2-3,.,TRBV11-2
CASSLEPKGYYEQYF,.,.,TRBV7-7
CSVAGTAGQPQHF,TRBJ1-5,.,TRBV29-1
CASSWTGFYNEQFF,TRBJ2-1,.,TRBV27
CASSQRRDGSQSPLHF,TRBJ1-6,.,TRBV4-3
CASSFPPEVRTEAFF,TRBJ1-1,once,TRBV9
CASGATGSYEQYF,TRBJ2-7,.,TRBV5-1
CASSQDSTGRGYTF,TRBJ1-2,.,TRBV4-2
CASSAAGTGGYNEQFF,TRBJ2-1,few,TRBV7-9
CASSLWAGDLQETQYF,TRBJ2-5,.,TRBV7-9
CASSSRGVPQETQYF,TRBJ2-5,.,TRBV27
CASSDTARTGYGYTF,TRBJ1-2,.,TRBV2
CASRGTGGYNQPQHF,TRBJ1-5,few,TRBV27
CASRGDPSGNTIYF,TRBJ1-3,few,TRBV2
CASSPGTSGETQYF,TRBJ2-5,many,TRBV27
CASTGGLGLAGDYEQYF,TRBJ2-7,.,TRBV5-1